The next 15 T cell receptor beta chains were all read from a single sample in a study of cytomegalovirus exposure and HLA in healthy donors. Sequencing used immunoSEQ multiplex PCR; TCRdb keeps in-frame clones, though not all of them. Among about 250,000 clones listed, roughly 90% were seen once. What was sequenced was PBMCs. The receptors come from a man younger than 35 in good health and CMV-seropositive.

J is TRBJ2-7 and V is TRBV27; the D is unclear. CDR1 is MNHEY, CDR2 SMNVEV, per germline (reference sequence). This CDR3 spans 13 amino acids. V lost 3 bases and J 1 base, leaving 7 bases between the germline ends. The CDR3 spells CASSFQRSYEQYF. CDR3 nucleotide sequence: TGTGCCAGCAGTTTCCAGCGTTCCTACGAGCAGTACTTC.

The chain is built from TRBV28 and TRBJ1-2; D unclear. Trimming stripped 7 bases from V and 3 bases from J, with 12 bases between. In germline, CDR1 is MDHEN, CDR2 SYDVKM. The CDR3 runs to 13 residues. The CDR3 protein is CASIRTEDYGYTF. As DNA, the CDR3 is TGTGCCAGCATTCGCACAGAGGACTATGGCTACACCTTC.

The chain joins TRBV6-1 to TRBJ1-1; the match to TRBD1 covers 9 bases. Looked up from germline, CDR1 is MNHNS and CDR2 is SASEGT. After removal of 5 bases from V and 0 bases from J, the junction contained 4 bases not matched to a gene. This CDR3 is built from 15 residues. CDR3 residues: CASSKDRGMNTEAFF. The CDR3 DNA reads as TGTGCCAGCAGTAAAGACAGGGGGATGAACACTGAAGCTTTCTTT.

This clone came up once. The chain has TRBV15 and TRBJ1-1, with D unclear. The length of the CDR3 is 15 residues. V lost 0 bases to trimming and J lost 4 bases, with 12 bases between them. CDR1 and CDR2 from the germline V gene are LNHNV and YYDKDF (reference sequence). The CDR3 bases are TGTGCCACCAGCAGAGATATGGCGGGCGGCACTGAAGCTTTCTTT. Its translation is CATSRDMAGGTEAFF.

The chain combines TRBV7-3 with TRBJ2-3, with D tentatively TRBD2 (5 bases). CDR3 size: 15 residues. Trimming took 3 bases from V and 6 from J, leaving 16 bases between them. Germline CDR1 reads SGHTA; CDR2 reads FQGTGA. The DNA for the CDR3 is TGTGCCAGCAGCTTTCTCCGTTCTAGCTCGGATACGCAGTATTTT. It specifies CASSFLRSSSDTQYF.

V and J are TRBV6-1 and TRBJ1-4; TRBD1 agrees at 9 bases. This CDR3 comprises 15 residues. Unmatched junction bases numbered 10, after V lost 7 bases and J lost 7 bases. The V gene's germline CDR1 is MNHNS and CDR2 SASEGT. Written as DNA, the CDR3 is TGTGCCAGCACTTCGGGACAGGGAATGGGTGAAAAACTGTTTTTT. As protein: CASTSGQGMGEKLFF.

The chain links TRBV5-1 to TRBJ1-1; D gene uncertain. This CDR3 contains 14 residues. Germline CDR1 is SGHRS and CDR2 is YFSETQ. The germline V and J ends were trimmed by 0 bases and 1 base, with 7 bases remaining between them. This CDR3 is CASSLGLPNTEAFF. The CDR3 DNA is TGCGCCAGCAGCTTGGGACTTCCGAACACTGAAGCTTTCTTT. Drawing the rest from reference TRBV5-1 and TRBJ1-1, the complete variable domain is KAGVTQTPRYLIKTRGQQVTLSCSPISGHRSVSWYQQTPGQGLQFLFEYFSETQRNKGNFPGRFSGRQFSNSRSEMNVSTLELGDSALYLCASSLGLPNTEAFFGQGTRLTVV.

The chain has TRBV15 and TRBJ1-5, with D maybe TRBD1 (5 bases). Trimming cost V 2 bases and J 7 bases, with 15 bases left between them. In germline, CDR1 is LNHNV, CDR2 YYDKDF (reference sequence). The CDR3 length is 15 residues. The CDR3 bases are TGTGCCACCAGCAGAATCGGAGGGGAACACCAGCCCCAGCATTTT. Translation: CATSRIGGEHQPQHF.

V and J are TRBV7-2 and TRBJ2-7, with TRBD1 matching 7 bases. Germline CDR1 SGHTA, CDR2 FQGNSA. With V trimmed by 5 bases and J by 4 bases, 2 bases remained unmatched. The CDR3 covers 12 residues. The CDR3 coding sequence is TGTGCCAGCAGCCTGACAGGGTACGAGCAGTACTTC. Residues: CASSLTGYEQYF.

V gene TRBV9 combines with J gene TRBJ2-3; the D gene is possibly TRBD2 (5 bases). The germline V and J ends were trimmed by 3 bases and 1 base, with 9 bases remaining between them. The germline V gene has CDR1 SGDLS and CDR2 YYNGEE. The CDR3 extends over 14 amino acids. CDR3 amino acids: CASSDTRGTDTQYF. As DNA, the CDR3 is TGTGCCAGCAGCGATACTAGGGGCACAGATACGCAGTATTTT.

This chain connects TRBV7-9 to TRBJ2-7, with TRBD1 matching 9 bases. The CDR3 is 13 residues long. The germline CDR1 and CDR2 sequences are SEHNR and FQNEAQ (reference sequence). The ends lost 5 bases at V and 4 bases at J; junction bases unmatched: 3. CDR3 in DNA: TGTGCCAGCAGCCCGGGACAGGGTTACGAGCAGTACTTC. Protein: CASSPGQGYEQYF.

The CDR3 DNA follows: TGTGCCAGCTCACCGGGGACAGGGTTCGATGAGCAGTTCTTC. Protein: CASSPGTGFDEQFF. The genes are TRBV18 and TRBJ2-1; TRBD1 agrees at 9 bases. Trimming cost V 3 bases and J 8 bases; bases outside gene matches: 5. Germline V gene sequence: CDR1 KGHSH, CDR2 LQKENI. The length of the CDR3 is 14 residues.

The V and J genes are TRBV7-9 and TRBJ2-1; unclear D gene. This CDR3 is 14 amino acids long. The germline gives CDR1 SEHNR, CDR2 FQNEAQ (reference sequence). Trimming stripped 5 bases from V and 0 bases from J, with 8 bases between. The CDR3 DNA follows: TGTGCCAGCAGCGCTCCAAACTCCTACAATGAGCAGTTCTTC. The encoded protein is CASSAPNSYNEQFF. Complete variable domain (other parts from reference TRBV7-9 and TRBJ2-1): DTGVSQNPRHKITKRGQNVTFRCDPISEHNRLYWYRQTLGQGPEFLTYFQNEAQLEKSRLLSDRFSAERPKGSFSTLEIQRTEQGDSAMYLCASSAPNSYNEQFFGPGTRLTVL.

In its sample, this clone was seen once. Germline is not matched at one junction end, which may reflect a read error. The chain joins TRBV11-2 to TRBJ2-7, with 7 positions matching TRBD2. The CDR3 loop spans 15 amino acids. CDR1 is SGHAT and CDR2 is FQNNGV in the germline V gene. The CDR3 loop reads CASSLGGGYLDEQYF. The CDR3 DNA reads TGTGCCAGCAGCTTAGGGGGAGGGTACCTTGACGAGCAGTACTTT.

The chain couples TRBV30 to TRBJ2-5; D remains unclear. This CDR3 comprises 11 residues. V lost 3 bases to trimming and J lost 10 bases, with 12 bases between them. Looked up from germline, CDR1 is GTSNPN and CDR2 is SVGIG (reference sequence). The CDR3 spells CAWSLSVFQYF. The CDR3 DNA sequence: TGTGCCTGGAGCCTCTCGGTTTTCCAGTACTTC.